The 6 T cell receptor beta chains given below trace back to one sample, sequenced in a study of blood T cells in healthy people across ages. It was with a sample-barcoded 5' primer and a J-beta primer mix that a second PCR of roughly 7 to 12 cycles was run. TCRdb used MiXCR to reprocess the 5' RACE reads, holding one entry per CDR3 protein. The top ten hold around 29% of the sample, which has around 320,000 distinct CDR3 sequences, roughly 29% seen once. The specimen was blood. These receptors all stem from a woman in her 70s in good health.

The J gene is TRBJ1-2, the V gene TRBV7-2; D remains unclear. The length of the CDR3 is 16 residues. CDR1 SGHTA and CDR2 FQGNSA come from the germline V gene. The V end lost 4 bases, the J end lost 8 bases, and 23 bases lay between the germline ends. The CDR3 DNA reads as TGTGCCAGCAGCTCTAAAGGTGCGGACTCGCTCGGGGGCTACACCTTC. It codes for CASSSKGADSLGGYTF. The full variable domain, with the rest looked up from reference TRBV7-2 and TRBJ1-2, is GAGVSQSPSNKVTEKGKDVELRCDPISGHTALYWYRQSLGQGLEFLIYFQGNSAPDKSGLPSDRFSAERTGGSVSTLTIQRTQQEDSAVYLCASSSKGADSLGGYTFGSGTRLTVV.

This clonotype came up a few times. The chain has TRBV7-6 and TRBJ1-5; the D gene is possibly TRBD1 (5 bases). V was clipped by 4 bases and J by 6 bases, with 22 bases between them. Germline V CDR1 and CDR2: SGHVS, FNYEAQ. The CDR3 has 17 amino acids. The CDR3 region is CASSSSSPGRGTQPQHF. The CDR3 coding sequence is TGTGCCAGCAGCTCCAGCAGTCCGGGGCGAGGTACTCAGCCCCAGCATTTT.

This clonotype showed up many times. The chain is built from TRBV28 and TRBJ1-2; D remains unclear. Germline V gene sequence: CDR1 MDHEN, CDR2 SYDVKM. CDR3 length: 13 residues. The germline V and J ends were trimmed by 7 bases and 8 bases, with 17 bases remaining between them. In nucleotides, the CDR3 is TGTGCCAGCACCACGCCAGTTTCATGGGGCTACACCTTC. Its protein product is CASTTPVSWGYTF.

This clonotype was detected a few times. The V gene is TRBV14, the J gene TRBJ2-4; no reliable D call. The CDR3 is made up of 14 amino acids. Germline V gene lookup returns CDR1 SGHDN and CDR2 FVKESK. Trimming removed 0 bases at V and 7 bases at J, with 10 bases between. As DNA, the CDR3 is TGTGCCAGCAGCCAAGAGTCCCTCGCCAACATTCAGTACTTC. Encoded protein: CASSQESLANIQYF. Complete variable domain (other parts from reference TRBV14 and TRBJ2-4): EAGVTQFPSHSVIEKGQTVTLRCDPISGHDNLYWYRRVMGKEIKFLLHFVKESKQDESGMPNNRFLAERTGGTYSTLKVQPAELEDSGVYFCASSQESLANIQYFGAGTRLSVL.

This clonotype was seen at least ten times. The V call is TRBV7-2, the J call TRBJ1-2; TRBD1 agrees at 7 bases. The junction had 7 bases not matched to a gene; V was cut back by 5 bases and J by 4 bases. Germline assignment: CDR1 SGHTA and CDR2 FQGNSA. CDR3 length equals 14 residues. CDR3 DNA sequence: TGTGCCAGCAGCGAACAGGGGCACGGCTATGGCTACACCTTC. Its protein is CASSEQGHGYGYTF.

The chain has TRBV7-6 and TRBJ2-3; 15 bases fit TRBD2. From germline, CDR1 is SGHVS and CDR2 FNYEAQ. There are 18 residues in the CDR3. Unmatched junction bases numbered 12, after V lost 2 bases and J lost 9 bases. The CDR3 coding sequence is TGTGCCAGCAGCTTATATCCCAAGGGACTAGCGGGAGGTAGGACGCAGTATTTT. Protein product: CASSLYPKGLAGGRTQYF.